This T cell receptor beta chain was retrieved from a study of Ad26.COV2.S vaccination and SARS-CoV-2 variants. Whole-study context: This donor came from the COV1001 trial of Ad26.COV2.S.

Trimming took 4 bases from V and 1 from J, leaving 11 bases between them. This CDR3 has 15 amino acids. Germline V gene data show CDR1 as MGHRA and CDR2 as YSYEKL. Treatment indicated: some 20 received Ad26.COV2.S at low or high dose, single or two shots; 5 received placebo; per-sample allocation not given. Samples came from day 63 after the first vaccine or placebo injection. The table came from immunoSEQ multiplex PCR; TCRdb's copy has only in-frame clones and leaves some out. Among 350,000 to 400,000 clones listed, approximately 90% were seen once. Sequencing was performed on peripheral blood, taken in a trial of Ad26.COV2.S vaccine versus placebo. The sequence was obtained from a person between 18 and 65 years old who received the Ad26.COV2.S COVID-19 vaccine or a placebo. The chain is built from TRBV4-1 and TRBJ1-3; D ambiguous. The CDR3 reads CASSLTWGSGNTIYF. CDR3 in DNA: TGCGCCAGCAGCCTTACCTGGGGATCTGGAAACACCATATATTTT.